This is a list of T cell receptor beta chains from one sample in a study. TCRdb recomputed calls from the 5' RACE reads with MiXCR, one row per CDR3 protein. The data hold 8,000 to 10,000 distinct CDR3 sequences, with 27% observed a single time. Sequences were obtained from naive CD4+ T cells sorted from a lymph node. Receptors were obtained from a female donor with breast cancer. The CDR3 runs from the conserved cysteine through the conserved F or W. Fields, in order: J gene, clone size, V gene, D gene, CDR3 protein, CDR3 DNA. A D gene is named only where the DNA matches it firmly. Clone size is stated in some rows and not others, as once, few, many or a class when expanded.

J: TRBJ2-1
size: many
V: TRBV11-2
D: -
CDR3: CASSPEGGYNEQFF
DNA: TGTGCCAGCAGCCCGGAGGGGGGCTACAATGAGCAGTTCTTC

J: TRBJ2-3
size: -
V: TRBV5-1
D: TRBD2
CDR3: CASSFSTSGRVADTRYF
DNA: TGCGCCAGCAGCTTTTCAACTAGCGGGAGGGTCGCAGATACGCGGTATTTT

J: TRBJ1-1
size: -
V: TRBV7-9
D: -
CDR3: CASSLGKGVGTEAFF
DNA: TGTGCCAGCAGCTTGGGAAAGGGGGTAGGGACTGAAGCTTTCTTT

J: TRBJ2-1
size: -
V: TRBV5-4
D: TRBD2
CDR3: CASSPPGGRGDEQFF
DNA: TGTGCCAGCAGCCCGCCGGGCGGGAGAGGCGATGAGCAGTTCTTC

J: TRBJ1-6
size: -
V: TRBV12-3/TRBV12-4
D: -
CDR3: CVSSLYRGKGRHSPLHF
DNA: TGTGTCAGCAGTTTATATAGGGGAAAGGGGAGGCATTCACCCCTCCACTTT

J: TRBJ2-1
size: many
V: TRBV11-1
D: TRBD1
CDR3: CASSPTGQVNNEQFF
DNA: TGTGCCAGCAGCCCCACGGGACAGGTTAACAATGAGCAGTTCTTC

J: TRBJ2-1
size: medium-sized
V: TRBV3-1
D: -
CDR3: CASSQDGLAFNEQFF
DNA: TGTGCCAGCAGCCAAGACGGGCTAGCGTTCAATGAGCAGTTCTTC

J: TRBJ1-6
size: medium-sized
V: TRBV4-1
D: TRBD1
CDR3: CASSHPTGGAGSYNSPLHF
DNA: TGCGCCAGCAGCCACCCGACAGGGGGCGCCGGCTCCTATAATTCACCCCTCCACTTT

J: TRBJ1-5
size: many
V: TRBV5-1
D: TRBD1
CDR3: CASSLQGGGNQPQHF
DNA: TGCGCCAGCAGCCTACAGGGGGGAGGCAATCAGCCCCAGCATTTT

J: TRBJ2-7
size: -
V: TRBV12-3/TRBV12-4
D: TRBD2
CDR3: CASSLTSGSYEQYF
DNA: TGTGCCAGCAGTTTAACTAGCGGGAGCTACGAGCAGTACTTC

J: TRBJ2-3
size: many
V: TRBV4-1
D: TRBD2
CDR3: CASSPPSGSWADTQYF
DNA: TGCGCCAGCAGCCCTCCTAGCGGGAGTTGGGCAGATACGCAGTATTTT

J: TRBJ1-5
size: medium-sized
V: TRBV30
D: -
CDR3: CAWSGHSNQPQHF
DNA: TGTGCCTGGTCGGGGCATAGCAATCAGCCCCAGCATTTT

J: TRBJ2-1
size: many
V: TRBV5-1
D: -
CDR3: CASSLTPKAGHEQFF
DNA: TGCGCCAGCAGCTTGACCCCCAAGGCCGGGCATGAGCAGTTCTTC

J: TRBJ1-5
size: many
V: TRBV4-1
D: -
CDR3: CASSQWEDQPQHF
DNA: TGCGCCAGCAGCCAATGGGAGGATCAGCCCCAGCATTTT

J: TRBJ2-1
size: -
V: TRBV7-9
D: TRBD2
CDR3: CASRPPGLAGVGEQFF
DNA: TGTGCCAGTAGGCCCCCGGGACTAGCGGGAGTTGGTGAGCAGTTCTTC

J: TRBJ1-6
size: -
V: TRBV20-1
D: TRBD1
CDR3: CSAAPDRLGSPLHF
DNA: TGCAGTGCTGCTCCGGACAGGCTCGGGTCACCCCTCCACTTC

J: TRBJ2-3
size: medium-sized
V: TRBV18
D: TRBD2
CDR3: CASSLGLAGPDTQYF
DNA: TGTGCCAGCTCACTGGGACTAGCGGGGCCAGATACGCAGTATTTT

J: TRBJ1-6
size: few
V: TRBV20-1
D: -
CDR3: CRPLPGLHSYNSPLHF
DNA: TGCAGGCCACTACCGGGACTTCACTCCTATAATTCACCCCTCCACTTT

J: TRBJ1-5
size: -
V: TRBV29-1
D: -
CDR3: CSAISGNQPQHF
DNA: TGCAGCGCTATCAGCGGCAATCAGCCCCAGCATTTT

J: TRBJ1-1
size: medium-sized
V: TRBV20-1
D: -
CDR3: CSARDVIGGLRAFF
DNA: TGCAGTGCTAGAGATGTGATCGGGGGATTAAGGGCTTTCTTT

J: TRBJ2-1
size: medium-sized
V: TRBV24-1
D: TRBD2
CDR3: CATSDTSGSREQFF
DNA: TGTGCCACCAGTGATACTAGCGGGAGTCGGGAGCAGTTCTTC

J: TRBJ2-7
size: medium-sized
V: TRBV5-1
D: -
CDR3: CASSRISQGFEQYF
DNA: TGCGCCAGCAGTCGGATATCACAGGGCTTTGAGCAGTACTTC

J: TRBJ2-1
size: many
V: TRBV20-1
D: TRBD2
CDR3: CSATLGGGPYNEQFF
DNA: TGCAGTGCTACCCTTGGGGGAGGGCCCTACAATGAGCAGTTCTTC

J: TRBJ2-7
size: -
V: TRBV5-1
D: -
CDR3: CASSFSDGTYEQYF
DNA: TGCGCCAGCAGCTTCAGTGACGGAACCTACGAGCAGTACTTC

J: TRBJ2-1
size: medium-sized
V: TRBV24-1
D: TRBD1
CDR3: CATAGQGYNEQFF
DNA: TGTGCCACTGCGGGACAGGGTTACAATGAGCAGTTCTTC

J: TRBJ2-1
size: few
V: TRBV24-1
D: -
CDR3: CATSQRSSYNEQFF
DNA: TGTGCCACCAGTCAGCGGAGCTCCTACAATGAGCAGTTCTTC

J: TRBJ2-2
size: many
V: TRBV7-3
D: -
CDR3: CASRKGSLAGELFF
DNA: TGTGCCAGCAGGAAGGGGTCACTCGCCGGGGAGCTGTTTTTT

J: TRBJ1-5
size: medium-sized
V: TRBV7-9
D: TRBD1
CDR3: CASSFGTGGMWNQPQHF
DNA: TGTGCCAGCAGCTTCGGGACAGGGGGAATGTGGAATCAGCCCCAGCATTTT

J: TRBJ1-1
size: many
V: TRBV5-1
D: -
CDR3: CASSLDGRGNTEAFF
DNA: TGCGCCAGCAGCTTGGACGGGCGGGGGAACACTGAAGCTTTCTTT

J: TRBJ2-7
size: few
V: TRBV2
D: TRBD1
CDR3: CASRGQGAGEQYF
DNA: TGTGCCAGCAGGGGACAGGGGGCGGGTGAGCAGTACTTC

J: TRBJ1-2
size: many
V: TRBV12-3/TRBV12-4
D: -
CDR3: CASSLLRGAGGSNYGYTF
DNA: TGTGCCAGCAGCCTCCTTAGGGGGGCGGGGGGCTCTAACTATGGCTACACCTTC

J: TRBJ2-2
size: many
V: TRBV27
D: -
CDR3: CASSLSGTGELFF
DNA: TGTGCCAGCAGTTTATCAGGGACCGGGGAGCTGTTTTTT

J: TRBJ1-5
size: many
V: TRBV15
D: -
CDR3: CATSTNRVRQPQHF
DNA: TGTGCCACCAGCACTAACAGGGTCAGGCAGCCCCAGCATTTT

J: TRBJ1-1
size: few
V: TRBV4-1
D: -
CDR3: CASSHPAGRNTEAFF
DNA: TGCGCCAGCAGTCACCCCGCGGGGCGGAACACCGAAGCTTTCTTT

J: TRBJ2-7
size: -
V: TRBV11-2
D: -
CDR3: CASSSLSDRPYKQYF
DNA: TGTGCCAGCAGCTCCCTATCCGACAGACCCTACAAGCAGTACTTC

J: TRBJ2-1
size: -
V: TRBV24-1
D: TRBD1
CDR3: CATSDLGTVSREEQFF
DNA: TGTGCCACCAGTGATTTGGGGACAGTCTCCAGGGAGGAGCAGTTCTTC

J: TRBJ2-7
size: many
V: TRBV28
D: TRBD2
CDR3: CASNLGGAGSQYF
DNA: TGTGCCAGCAACCTCGGGGGGGCGGGCTCGCAGTACTTC